These 23 T cell receptor beta chains were sequenced from one sample in a study of PD-1 blockade in classical Hodgkin lymphoma (dated by TCRdb to about 2020). Sample time point, as interpreted from the label and publication: cycle 4 day 1 (C4D1), after five to seven weeks of nivolumab. Every trial patient had relapsed after autologous stem cell transplantation, and cohorts A, B and C differed in prior brentuximab vedotin exposure. CD4+ T cells were purified from thawed PBMCs by magnetic negative selection with a Miltenyi CD4+ T cell isolation kit. Library preparation was by the immunoSEQ multiplex PCR assay. TCRdb retrieved this table from immuneACCESS and kept in-frame rearrangements only. Not all clones are present; in checked studies, unresolved V genes account for under half, and no reason is known for the remainder. The sample contains more than 20,000 clones, 72% of them found a single time. In total, the top ten clones hold roughly 1.2% of the sample.

Sequenced material: CD4+ T cells from blood, taken before the fourth cycle of nivolumab. These receptors originate from a human donor with classical Hodgkin lymphoma.

This chain connects TRBV6-6 to TRBJ1-1; D is possibly TRBD1 (5 bases). V lost 8 bases, J lost 0 bases, and 16 bases lay in between. The CDR3 runs to 15 residues. Looked up from germline, CDR1 is MNHNY and CDR2 is SVGAGI (reference sequence). CDR3 bases: TGTGCCAGCCTTAGGGGCAGCAGCATGAACACTGAAGCTTTCTTT. Translation gives CASLRGSSMNTEAFF.

In its sample, this clone was seen a few times. This chain links TRBV27 with TRBJ1-2, with TRBD1 identical over 7 bases. This CDR3 has 15 residues. Unmatched junction bases numbered 10, after V lost 4 bases and J lost 5 bases. CDR1 MNHEY and CDR2 SMNVEV come from the germline V gene (reference sequence). In DNA, the CDR3 is TGTGCCAGCAGTTCGCCGACCCAGGGGGTGTATGGCTACACCTTC. Encoded protein: CASSSPTQGVYGYTF.

The rearrangement uses TRBV5-4 and TRBJ2-5, with D perhaps TRBD1 or TRBD2 (5 bases each). Germline V gives CDR1 SGHNT, CDR2 YYREEE (reference sequence). V gave up 1 base and J gave up 2 bases, with 9 bases separating them. There are 14 residues in the CDR3. CDR3 nucleotides: TGTGCCAGCAGCTTGTGGGGGTTGCAAGAGACCCAGTACTTC. It translates to CASSLWGLQETQYF.

This chain uses TRBV19 with TRBJ1-1; 7 bases are shared with TRBD1. The CDR3 has 13 residues. Germline CDR1 reads LNHDA; CDR2 reads SQIVND (reference sequence). J gave up 1 base and V 7 bases, and 3 bases lay outside the gene matches. Here the CDR3 DNA reads TGTGCCAGTAACAGGGGAAGGAACACTGAAGCTTTCTTT. This sequence encodes CASNRGRNTEAFF.

The CDR3 loop reads CASNVGGQGGYTF. CDR3 in DNA: TGCGCCAGCAACGTTGGGGGGCAGGGTGGCTACACCTTC. V is TRBV10-2 and J is TRBJ1-2; a possible D gene is TRBD1 (6 bases). The CDR3 sequence is 13 residues long. Germline V gives CDR1 WSHSY, CDR2 SAAADI. Trimming removed 7 bases from V and 7 bases from J, with 16 bases in between.

The V gene is TRBV19, the J gene TRBJ1-2, with 7 positions matching TRBD1. Germline V gene sequence: CDR1 LNHDA, CDR2 SQIVND (reference sequence). The trim removed 3 bases at V and 7 bases at J, leaving 8 bases unmatched. The CDR3 spans 14 residues. CDR3 in DNA: TGTGCCAGTAGTATCGGGACAGCCGGGCTTGGCTACACCTTC. It encodes CASSIGTAGLGYTF.

In this sample, this clone turned up a few times. The chain carries TRBV7-9 and TRBJ1-3; TRBD1 might be the D (6 bases). Germline lookup yields CDR1 SEHNR and CDR2 FQNEAQ (reference sequence). CDR3 length: 14 residues. With 6 bases removed from V and 2 bases from J, the gap between germline ends came to 11 bases. The chain's CDR3 is CASSRDIPGNTIYF. CDR3 nucleotide sequence: TGTGCCAGCAGTCGGGACATTCCTGGAAACACCATATATTTT.

The J gene is TRBJ1-1, the V gene TRBV18, with D uncertain. CDR3 length: 15 amino acids. Germline V CDR1 and CDR2: KGHSH, LQKENI. V was shortened by 0 bases and J by 4 bases, with 12 bases between the two germline ends. The CDR3 protein is CASSPPFRKATEAFF. The CDR3 DNA follows: TGTGCCAGCTCACCACCTTTTAGGAAAGCCACTGAAGCTTTCTTT.

The chain has TRBV6-1 and TRBJ1-1; D is undetermined. V dropped 1 base and J dropped 0 bases, with 12 bases sitting between them. Germline V lookup: CDR1 MNHNS, CDR2 SASEGT. The CDR3 is 16 amino acids. The CDR3 loop reads CASSEVVGRLNTEAFF. In DNA, the CDR3 is TGTGCCAGCAGTGAAGTTGTTGGACGGCTGAACACTGAAGCTTTCTTT.

This clone was observed a single time. The chain has TRBV19 and TRBJ2-3, with 8 bases matching TRBD2. CDR1 is LNHDA, CDR2 SQIVND, per germline (reference sequence). The CDR3 contains 14 residues. The J segment lost 3 bases and the V segment lost 5 bases, leaving 4 bases of the junction unmatched. CDR3 loop: CASSSAGGTDTQYF. The DNA of the CDR3 is TGTGCCAGTAGTTCCGCGGGGGGAACAGATACGCAGTATTTT.

The table lists this clone with a few counts. One junction end does not reproduce the germline sequence, and a read error may be involved. This chain links TRBV10-2 with TRBJ1-6; D is uncertain. CDR1 and CDR2 (germline): WSHSY, SAAADI. The CDR3 sequence is 15 residues long. The CDR3 bases are TGCGCCAGCAGTGTGGGAGCCTCCCATAATTCACCCCTCCACTTT. It translates to CASSVGASHNSPLHF.

V is TRBV9 and J is TRBJ2-5, with 12 bases identical to TRBD2. The trim removed 3 bases at V and 4 bases at J, leaving 10 bases unmatched. CDR3 length: 17 amino acids. CDR1 and CDR2 (germline): SGDLS, YYNGEE. CDR3 region: CASSADLAGGMRETQYF. As DNA, the CDR3 is TGTGCCAGCAGCGCCGATCTAGCGGGGGGGATGCGAGAGACCCAGTACTTC.

The chain employs TRBV18 and TRBJ2-1; possibly TRBD2 for D (5 bases). V lost 5 bases, J lost 1 base, and 15 bases lay in between. Germline-derived CDR1 and CDR2 are KGHSH and LQKENI. The CDR3 covers 16 residues. CDR3 nucleotides: TGTGCCAGCTCAGAAAAAGGAGGCAGGTCCTACAATGAGCAGTTCTTC. Protein product: CASSEKGGRSYNEQFF.

The V and J genes are TRBV4-2 and TRBJ1-1; D may be TRBD1 (5 bases). V was cut by 0 bases and J by 7 bases, with 15 bases left in between. Germline assignment: CDR1 LGHNA and CDR2 YNFKEQ. This CDR3 has 15 amino acids. CDR3 bases: TGTGCCAGCAGCCAAGACAGGGTGTGGGAATTTGAAGCTTTCTTT. Its translation is CASSQDRVWEFEAFF.

The chain recombines TRBV29-1 with TRBJ1-2; 9 nucleotides agree with TRBD1. The trim removed 7 bases at V and 8 bases at J, leaving 5 bases unmatched. The germline gives CDR1 SQVTM, CDR2 ANQGSEA. The CDR3 contains 11 residues. DNA for the CDR3: TGCAGCGGGGGACAGGGTCAGGGCTACACCTTC. This gives the protein CSGGQGQGYTF.

The chain combines TRBV2 with TRBJ2-6, with 8 bases lining up with TRBD2. J gave up 0 bases and V 6 bases, and 4 bases lay outside the gene matches. CDR1 is SNHLY and CDR2 is FYNNEI in the germline V gene. This CDR3 comprises 16 residues. The CDR3 nucleotides are TGTGCCAGCAGCCACGGGAGGGGCTCTGGGGCCAACGTCCTGACTTTC. Translated: CASSHGRGSGANVLTF.

This clone was seen a few times. The chain joins TRBV14 to TRBJ1-2, with D uncertain. Trimming took off 0 bases at V and 4 bases at J, with 9 bases between the two ends. CDR3 length equals 14 residues. CDR1 and CDR2 from the germline V gene are SGHDN and FVKESK. CDR3 residues: CASSQDNLPYGYTF. Here the CDR3 DNA reads TGTGCCAGCAGCCAAGACAACCTCCCCTATGGCTACACCTTC.

The CDR3 DNA follows: TGTGCCATCAGGGACGGAAACACTGAAGCTTTCTTT. Translation: CAIRDGNTEAFF. This sequence joins TRBV10-3 and TRBJ1-1; D call uncertain. The CDR3 runs 12 residues. Germline values: CDR1 ENHRY, CDR2 SYGVKD. Trimming took off 6 bases at V and 2 bases at J, with 7 bases between the two ends.

J is TRBJ2-2 and V is TRBV10-3; unclear D gene. V was cut by 0 bases and J by 5 bases, with 7 bases left in between. Germline assignment: CDR1 ENHRY and CDR2 SYGVKD. CDR3 length equals 14 residues. CDR3 sequence reads: CAISESARTGELFF. Written as DNA, the CDR3 is TGTGCCATCAGTGAGTCGGCAAGGACCGGGGAGCTGTTTTTT.

The chain employs TRBV5-6 and TRBJ1-4; TRBD1 aligns across 10 bases. CDR3 length: 16 residues. In germline, CDR1 is SGHDT, CDR2 YYEEEE. Trimming took 4 bases from V and 0 from J; bases not matched to a gene: 3. CDR3 in amino acids: CASSKGQGATNEKLFF. DNA for the CDR3: TGTGCCAGCAGCAAAGGACAGGGGGCAACTAATGAAAAACTGTTTTTT.

This sequence joins TRBV6-5 and TRBJ1-1; D is unresolved. CDR1 and CDR2 from the germline V gene are MNHEY and SVGAGI. Trimming shortened V by 8 bases and J by 8 bases, and 12 bases separated the two germline ends. The CDR3 sequence is 11 residues long. The CDR3 sequence is CASSYRNEAFF. CDR3 sequence (DNA): TGTGCCAGCTCCTATCGTAACGAAGCTTTCTTT.

The chain couples TRBV10-3 to TRBJ2-1; D is possibly TRBD2 (6 bases). The germline V gene has CDR1 ENHRY and CDR2 SYGVKD. Trimming cost V 0 bases and J 7 bases, with 16 bases left between them. The CDR3 sequence is 16 residues long. The CDR3 DNA reads as TGTGCCATCAGTGAGTCGATAGGGGACTCGGGGAATGAGCAGTTCTTC. Translated, it gives CAISESIGDSGNEQFF.

The chain has TRBV5-1 and TRBJ2-2; TRBD2 matches 8 bases. The junction had 2 bases not matched to a gene; V was cut back by 0 bases and J by 1 base. This CDR3 is 16 amino acids long. The V gene's germline CDR1 is SGHRS and CDR2 YFSETQ. CDR3 region: CASSLGLAGNTGELFF. DNA for the CDR3: TGCGCCAGCAGCTTGGGGCTAGCGGGGAACACCGGGGAGCTGTTTTTT. Full variable domain (remainder filled in from reference TRBV5-1 and TRBJ2-2): KAGVTQTPRYLIKTRGQQVTLSCSPISGHRSVSWYQQTPGQGLQFLFEYFSETQRNKGNFPGRFSGRQFSNSRSEMNVSTLELGDSALYLCASSLGLAGNTGELFFGEGSRLTVL.